Presented here are 18 T cell receptor beta chains from one specimen sequenced in a study of T cell responses to AZD1222 COVID-19 vaccine (dated by TCRdb to the early 2020s). Per the publication, the time point label means: baseline before first vaccination. The receptor library was made with the immunoSEQ multiplex PCR assay. The immuneACCESS repertoire file appears here via TCRdb, limited to in-frame rearrangements. These files lack a portion of the clones; in checked studies, under half of the deficit traces to unresolved V genes, and the cause of the others is not known. Recorded for this sample are about 140,000 clones; approximately 90% of them occurred a single time. Clones ranked in the top ten supply about 4.5% of the sample. The sequences come from peripheral blood, collected on day 0 of AZD1222 vaccination. All receptors come from an adult in good health.

This clone was picked up a small number of times. The chain recombines TRBV30 with TRBJ2-7; D remains ambiguous. The CDR3 is made up of 13 amino acids. The germline V gene encodes CDR1 GTSNPN and CDR2 SVGIG (reference sequence). Trimming cost V 0 bases and J 3 bases, with 9 bases left between them. Here the CDR3 reads CAWSVATNYEQYF. CDR3 sequence (DNA): TGTGCCTGGAGTGTGGCGACGAACTACGAGCAGTACTTC.

Only one count was recorded for this clone. This chain uses TRBV19 with TRBJ1-6; no definite D call. The ends were cut back, 3 bases at V and 13 bases at J, with 10 bases in the middle. The CDR3 has 12 residues. The germline V gene encodes CDR1 LNHDA and CDR2 SQIVND (reference sequence). The chain's CDR3 is CASSIPGGPLHF. The CDR3 nucleotides are TGTGCCAGTAGTATCCCGGGCGGTCCCCTCCACTTT.

The CDR3 DNA sequence: TGTGCCAGCAGCGGGGGACCACCTAACTATGGCTACACCTTC. It specifies CASSGGPPNYGYTF. V and J are TRBV5-5 and TRBJ1-2; perhaps TRBD1 as D (5 bases). V was pared by 4 bases and J by 0 bases, with 10 bases between. Germline V gene data show CDR1 as SGHKS and CDR2 as YYEKEE (reference sequence). The CDR3 is 14 residues long.

The chain recombines TRBV5-1 with TRBJ2-5, with D unresolved. There are 15 residues in the CDR3. The V end lost 0 bases, the J end lost 5 bases, and 14 bases lay between the germline ends. Per germline, CDR1 SGHRS and CDR2 YFSETQ. The CDR3 DNA sequence: TGCGCCAGCAGCTTGGCACCCAGTACAAGCGAGACCCAGTACTTC. Translating gives CASSLAPSTSETQYF.

V is TRBV4-2 and J is TRBJ1-2; perhaps TRBD1 as D (6 bases). The CDR3 is 16 residues long. V lost 1 base, J lost 2 bases, and 14 bases lay in between. In germline, CDR1 is LGHNA, CDR2 YNFKEQ. The CDR3 is CASSQGEAGENYGYTF. The CDR3 nucleotides read TGTGCCAGCAGCCAAGGGGAGGCAGGGGAAAACTATGGCTACACCTTC.

The table lists this clone with a count of one. The CDR3 loop is CASSQDVPRSEQFF. CDR3 DNA sequence: TGCGCCAGCAGCCAAGATGTCCCGAGGAGTGAGCAGTTCTTC. The chain has TRBV4-1 and TRBJ2-1; D gene uncertain. V lost 0 bases to trimming and J lost 9 bases, with 12 bases between them. Germline V CDR1 and CDR2: MGHRA, YSYEKL. This CDR3 is 14 amino acids long.

The chain combines TRBV13 with TRBJ1-5; D is possibly TRBD1 (6 bases). This CDR3 is built from 14 residues. Trimming removed 5 bases at V and 3 bases at J, with 11 bases between. CDR1 is PRHDT and CDR2 is FYEKMQ in the germline V gene (reference sequence). CDR3 DNA: TGTGCCAGCAGCCAACAGGGATTCAATCAGCCCCAGCATTTT. Its translation is CASSQQGFNQPQHF.

This rearrangement joins TRBV4-2 to TRBJ2-7; TRBD2 agrees at 8 bases. V lost 4 bases, J lost 0 bases, and 14 bases stayed unmatched. The CDR3 contains 18 residues. The germline V gene has CDR1 LGHNA and CDR2 YNFKEQ. CDR3 in DNA: TGTGCCAGCAGCCCCCTCGCCAGCGGGGGCCGCCTCTCCTACGAGCAGTACTTC. This encodes CASSPLASGGRLSYEQYF.

The V call is TRBV6-5, the J call TRBJ1-1; unclear D gene. Germline CDR1 MNHEY, CDR2 SVGAGI. V lost 8 bases, J lost 1 base, and 8 bases lay in between. The CDR3 runs to 12 residues. CDR3 in amino acids: CASAPQNTEAFF. As DNA, the CDR3 is TGTGCCAGCGCGCCCCAGAACACTGAAGCTTTCTTT.

The chain carries TRBV29-1 and TRBJ1-1; D gene uncertain. CDR1 is SQVTM, CDR2 ANQGSEA, per germline. This CDR3 is 11 amino acids long. Trimming removed 6 bases from V and 5 bases from J, with 10 bases in between. The CDR3 DNA follows: TGCAGCGTGAGGGTGAGGACTGAAGCTTTCTTT. Translated, it gives CSVRVRTEAFF. Looking up the rest from reference TRBV29-1 and TRBJ1-1 gives the full variable domain: SAVISQKPSRDICQRGTSLTIQCQVDSQVTMMFWYRQQPGQSLTLIATANQGSEATYESGFVIDKFPISRPNLTFSTLTVSNMSPEDSSIYLCSVRVRTEAFFGQGTRLTVV.

This clone came up a few times. This chain connects TRBV6-2 or TRBV6-3 to TRBJ1-4; D call uncertain. V lost 0 bases and J lost 6, with 11 bases in between. Germline-derived CDR1 and CDR2 are MNHEY and SVGEGT. The CDR3 contains 15 residues. The CDR3 loop reads CASSYSGFVDEKLFF. The CDR3 nucleotides read TGTGCCAGCAGTTACTCCGGGTTTGTAGATGAAAAACTGTTTTTT.

This sequence joins TRBV6-5 and TRBJ2-7, with TRBD2 matching 7 bases. V shed 7 bases and J 4 bases; nucleotides not matched to a gene: 13. CDR1 MNHEY and CDR2 SVGAGI come from the germline V gene. This CDR3 has 15 amino acids. This CDR3 is CASISSSSGGYEQYF. CDR3 nucleotide sequence: TGTGCCAGCATTTCGTCGTCGTCGGGGGGATACGAGCAGTACTTC.

J is TRBJ2-7 and V is TRBV4-1; 11 bases fit TRBD2. The V and J ends lost 1 base and 0 bases, in that order; junction bases with no gene match: 5. From germline, CDR1 is MGHRA and CDR2 YSYEKL. This CDR3 has 17 amino acids. CDR3 loop: CASSQGSSGGSSYEQYF. Here the CDR3 DNA reads TGCGCCAGCAGCCAAGGTTCTAGCGGGGGGAGCTCCTACGAGCAGTACTTC.

The CDR3, as DNA: TGTGCCAGCAGTTACTCAGAGTCAGGGAGCTCCTACGAGCAGTACTTC. Protein: CASSYSESGSSYEQYF. The chain carries TRBV6-5 and TRBJ2-7; D is tentatively TRBD1 or TRBD2 (5 bases each). This CDR3 has 16 amino acids. Germline V lookup: CDR1 MNHEY, CDR2 SVGAGI. V lost 0 bases, J lost 0 bases, and 12 bases lay in between.

This chain connects TRBV5-1 to TRBJ1-3; D unresolved. V lost 0 bases and J 3 bases, leaving 7 bases between the germline ends. This CDR3 has 14 residues. From germline, CDR1 is SGHRS and CDR2 YFSETQ. The DNA for the CDR3 is TGCGCCAGCAGCTTGGGATTTGATGGAAACACCATATATTTT. Translation gives CASSLGFDGNTIYF. Filled out from reference TRBV5-1 and TRBJ1-3, the complete variable domain reads KAGVTQTPRYLIKTRGQQVTLSCSPISGHRSVSWYQQTPGQGLQFLFEYFSETQRNKGNFPGRFSGRQFSNSRSEMNVSTLELGDSALYLCASSLGFDGNTIYFGEGSWLTVV.

This clone was counted once. The chain recombines TRBV6-2 or TRBV6-3 with TRBJ1-6, with D unclear. Germline V CDR1 and CDR2: MNHEY, SVGEGT. The length of the CDR3 is 14 residues. V shed 3 bases and J shed 8 bases, with 11 bases lying between them. As DNA, the CDR3 is TGTGCCAGCAGTTATCGACGGCCCTATTCACCCCTCCACTTT. It yields the protein CASSYRRPYSPLHF.

This chain joins TRBV5-1 and TRBJ2-1, with D tentatively TRBD2 (6 bases). Germline lookup yields CDR1 SGHRS and CDR2 YFSETQ. V gave up 1 base and J gave up 5 bases, with 10 bases separating them. This CDR3 has 14 amino acids. The CDR3 is CASSLLLANNEQFF. CDR3 nucleotide sequence: TGCGCCAGCAGCTTGCTACTAGCTAACAATGAGCAGTTCTTC.

The CDR3 sequence is CAWGRGVLNEKLFF. CDR3 sequence (DNA): TGTGCCTGGGGGCGAGGGGTATTGAATGAAAAACTGTTTTTT. This chain uses TRBV30 with TRBJ1-4; tentative D call: TRBD1 (5 bases). The CDR3 consists of 14 residues. V was clipped by 5 bases and J by 5 bases, with 15 bases between them. The germline CDR1 and CDR2 sequences are GTSNPN and SVGIG (reference sequence).